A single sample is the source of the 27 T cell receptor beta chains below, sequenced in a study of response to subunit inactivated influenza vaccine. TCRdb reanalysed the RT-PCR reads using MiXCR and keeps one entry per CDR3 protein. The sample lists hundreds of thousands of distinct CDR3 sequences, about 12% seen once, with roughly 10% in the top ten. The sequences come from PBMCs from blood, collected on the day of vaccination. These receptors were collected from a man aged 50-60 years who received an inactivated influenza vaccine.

For the CDR3, the DNA is TGTGCCAGCAGCTCGGGACAGGGGCCTGGGGAGACCCAGTACTTC. It codes for CASSSGQGPGETQYF. This chain connects TRBV11-2 to TRBJ2-5; 10 nucleotides line up with TRBD1. J was trimmed by 5 bases and V by 4 bases; bases with no gene match: 7. This CDR3 spans 15 amino acids. From germline, CDR1 is SGHAT and CDR2 FQNNGV. Supplemented by reference TRBV11-2 and TRBJ2-5, the full variable domain reads EAGVAQSPRYKIIEKRQSVAFWCNPISGHATLYWYQQILGQGPKLLIQFQNNGVVDDSQLPKDRFSAERLKGVDSTLKIQPAKLEDSAVYLCASSSGQGPGETQYFGPGTRLLVL.

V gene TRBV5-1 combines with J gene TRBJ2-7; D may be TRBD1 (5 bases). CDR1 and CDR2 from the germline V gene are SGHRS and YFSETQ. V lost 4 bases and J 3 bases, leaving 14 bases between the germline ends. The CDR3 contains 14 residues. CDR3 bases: TGCGCCAGCAGCGCAGGGTTTGGGATCTACGAGCAGTACTTC. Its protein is CASSAGFGIYEQYF.

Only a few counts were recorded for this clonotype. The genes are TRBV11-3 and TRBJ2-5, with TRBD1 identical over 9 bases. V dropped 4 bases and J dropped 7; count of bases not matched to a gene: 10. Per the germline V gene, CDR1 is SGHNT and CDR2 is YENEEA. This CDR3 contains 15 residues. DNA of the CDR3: TGTGCCAGCAGCTCCAACGGACAGGGGCCAGCGACCCAGTACTTC. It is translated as CASSSNGQGPATQYF.

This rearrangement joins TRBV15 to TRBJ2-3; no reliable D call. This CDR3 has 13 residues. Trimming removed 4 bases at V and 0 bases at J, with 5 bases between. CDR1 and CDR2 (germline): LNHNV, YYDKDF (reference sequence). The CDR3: CATSKRSTDTQYF. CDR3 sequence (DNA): TGTGCCACCAGCAAACGGAGCACAGATACGCAGTATTTT.

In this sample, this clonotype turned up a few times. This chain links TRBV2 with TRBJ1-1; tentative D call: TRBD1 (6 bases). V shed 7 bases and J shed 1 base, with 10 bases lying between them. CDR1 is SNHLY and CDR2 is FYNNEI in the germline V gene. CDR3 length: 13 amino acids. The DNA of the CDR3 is TGTGCCAGCACCCTGGACAGGAACACTGAAGCTTTCTTT. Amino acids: CASTLDRNTEAFF.

This CDR3 reads CSARAHRGFSYEQYF. DNA for the CDR3: TGCAGTGCCCGGGCACATCGGGGTTTCTCCTACGAGCAGTACTTC. The chain couples TRBV20-1 to TRBJ2-7, with TRBD2 as a possible D gene (5 bases). CDR1 is DFQATT and CDR2 is SNEGSKA in the germline V gene (reference sequence). The CDR3 loop spans 15 amino acids. Trimming left V 6 bases short and J 0 bases short, with 18 bases between.

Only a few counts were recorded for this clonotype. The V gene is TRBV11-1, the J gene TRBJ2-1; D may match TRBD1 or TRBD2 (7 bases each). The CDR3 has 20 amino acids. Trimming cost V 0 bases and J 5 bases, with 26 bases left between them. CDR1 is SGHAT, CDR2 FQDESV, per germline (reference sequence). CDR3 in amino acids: CASSLAASLPGGDNDNEQFF. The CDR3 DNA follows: TGTGCCAGCAGCTTAGCAGCTTCCCTTCCAGGGGGGGATAATGACAATGAGCAGTTCTTC.

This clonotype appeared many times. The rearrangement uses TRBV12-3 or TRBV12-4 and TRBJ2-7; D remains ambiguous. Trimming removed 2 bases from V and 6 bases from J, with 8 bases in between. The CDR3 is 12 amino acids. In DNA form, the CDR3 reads TGTGCCAGCAGTTTATTCTCGTCCGAGCAGTACTTC. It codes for CASSLFSSEQYF.

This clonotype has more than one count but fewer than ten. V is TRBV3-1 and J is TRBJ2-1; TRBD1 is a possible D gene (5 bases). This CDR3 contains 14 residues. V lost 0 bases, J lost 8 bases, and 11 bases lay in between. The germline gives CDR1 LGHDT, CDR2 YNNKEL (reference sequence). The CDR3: CASSQEPLRDEQFF. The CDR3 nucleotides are TGTGCCAGCAGCCAAGAACCTCTCAGGGATGAGCAGTTCTTC.

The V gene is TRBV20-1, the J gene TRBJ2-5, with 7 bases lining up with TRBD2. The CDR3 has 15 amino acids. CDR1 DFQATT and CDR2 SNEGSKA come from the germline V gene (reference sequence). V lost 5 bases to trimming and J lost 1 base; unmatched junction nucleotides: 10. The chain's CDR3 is CSAPSTGGSQETQYF. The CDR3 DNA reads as TGCAGTGCTCCTTCAACCGGGGGGAGCCAAGAGACCCAGTACTTC.

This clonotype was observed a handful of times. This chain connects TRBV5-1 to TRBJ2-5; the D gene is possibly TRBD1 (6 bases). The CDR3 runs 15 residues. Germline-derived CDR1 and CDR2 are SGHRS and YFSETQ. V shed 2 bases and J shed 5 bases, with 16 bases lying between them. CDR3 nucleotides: TGCGCCAGCAGCTTCGGACAGCCAAGATCGGAGACCCAGTACTTC. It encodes CASSFGQPRSETQYF. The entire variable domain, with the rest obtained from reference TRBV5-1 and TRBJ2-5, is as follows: KAGVTQTPRYLIKTRGQQVTLSCSPISGHRSVSWYQQTPGQGLQFLFEYFSETQRNKGNFPGRFSGRQFSNSRSEMNVSTLELGDSALYLCASSFGQPRSETQYFGPGTRLLVL.

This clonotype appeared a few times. CDR3 sequence (DNA): TGCAGCGGGTCGTTGACGGTACAAGAGACCCAGTACTTC. Translated, it gives CSGSLTVQETQYF. This chain joins TRBV29-1 and TRBJ2-5; D is ambiguous. The CDR3 runs 13 residues. V lost 7 bases, J lost 2 bases, and 14 bases lay in between. Per germline, CDR1 SQVTM and CDR2 ANQGSEA.

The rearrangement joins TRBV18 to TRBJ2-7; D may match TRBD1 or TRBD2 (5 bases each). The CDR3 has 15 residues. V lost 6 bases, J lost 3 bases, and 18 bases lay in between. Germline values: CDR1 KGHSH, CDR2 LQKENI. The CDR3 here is CASSLTWDGDYEQYF. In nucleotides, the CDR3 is TGTGCCAGCTCCCTAACTTGGGACGGGGACTACGAGCAGTACTTC.

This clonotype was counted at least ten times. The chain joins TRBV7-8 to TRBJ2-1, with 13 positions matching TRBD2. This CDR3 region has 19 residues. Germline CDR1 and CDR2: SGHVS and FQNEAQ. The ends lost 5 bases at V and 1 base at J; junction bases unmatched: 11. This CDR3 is CASSQDYRTSGGSYNEQFF. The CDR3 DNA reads TGTGCCAGCAGCCAAGACTACAGGACTAGCGGGGGATCCTACAATGAGCAGTTCTTC.

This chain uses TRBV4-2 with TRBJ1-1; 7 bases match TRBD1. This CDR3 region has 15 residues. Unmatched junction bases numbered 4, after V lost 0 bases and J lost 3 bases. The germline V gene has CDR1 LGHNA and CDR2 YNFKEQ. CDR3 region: CASSQEEGADTEAFF. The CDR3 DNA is TGTGCCAGCAGCCAAGAAGAGGGGGCGGACACTGAAGCTTTCTTT.

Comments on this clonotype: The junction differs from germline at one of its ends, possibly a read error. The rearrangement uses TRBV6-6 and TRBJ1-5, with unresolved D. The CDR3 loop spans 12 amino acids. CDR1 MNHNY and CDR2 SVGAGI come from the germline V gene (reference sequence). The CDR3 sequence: CASSYSEQPHHF. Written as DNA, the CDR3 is TGTGCCAGCAGTTACTCTGAGCAGCCCCATCATTTT.

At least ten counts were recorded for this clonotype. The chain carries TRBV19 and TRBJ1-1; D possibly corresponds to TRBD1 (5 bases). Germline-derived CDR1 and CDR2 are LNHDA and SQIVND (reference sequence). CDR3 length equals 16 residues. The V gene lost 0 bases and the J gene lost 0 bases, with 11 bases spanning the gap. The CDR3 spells CASSIDPGTVNTEAFF. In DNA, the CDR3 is TGTGCCAGTAGTATAGATCCAGGGACCGTGAACACTGAAGCTTTCTTT.

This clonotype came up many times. CDR3 sequence (DNA): TGCGCCAGCAGCTTGGGTCTAGCGGGCGCCTCGAACACCGGGGAGCTGTTTTTT. This encodes CASSLGLAGASNTGELFF. The chain has TRBV5-1 and TRBJ2-2; TRBD2 aligns across 8 bases. The CDR3 is made up of 18 amino acids. The V gene end was trimmed by 0 bases and the J gene end by 0 bases; junction bases not matched to a gene: 7. Germline loops: CDR1 SGHRS, CDR2 YFSETQ.

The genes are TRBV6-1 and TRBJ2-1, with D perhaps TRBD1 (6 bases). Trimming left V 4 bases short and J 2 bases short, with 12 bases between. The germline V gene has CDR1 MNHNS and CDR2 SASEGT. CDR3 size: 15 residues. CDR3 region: CASSASRGTYNEQFF. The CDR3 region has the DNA TGTGCCAGCAGTGCTAGCAGGGGTACCTACAATGAGCAGTTCTTC.

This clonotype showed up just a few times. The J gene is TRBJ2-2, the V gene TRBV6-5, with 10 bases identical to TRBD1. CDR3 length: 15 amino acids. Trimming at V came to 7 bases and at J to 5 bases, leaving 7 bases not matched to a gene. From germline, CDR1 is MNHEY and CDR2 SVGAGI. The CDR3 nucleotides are TGTGCCAGCATTATCGACAGGGGGCCGACCGGGGAGCTGTTTTTT. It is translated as CASIIDRGPTGELFF.

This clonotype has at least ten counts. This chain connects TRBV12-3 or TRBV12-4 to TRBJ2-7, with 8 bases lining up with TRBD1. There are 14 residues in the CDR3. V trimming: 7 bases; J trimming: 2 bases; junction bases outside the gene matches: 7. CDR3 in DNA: TGTGCCAGCAATAAACAGGGGGGACCCTACGAGCAGTACTTC. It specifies CASNKQGGPYEQYF.

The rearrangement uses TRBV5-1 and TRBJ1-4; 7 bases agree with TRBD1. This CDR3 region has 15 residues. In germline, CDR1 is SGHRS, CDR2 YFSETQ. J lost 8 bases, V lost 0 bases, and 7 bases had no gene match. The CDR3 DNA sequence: TGCGCCAGCAGCTTGGCCCCAGGGGGGATAGAAAAACTGTTTTTT. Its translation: CASSLAPGGIEKLFF.

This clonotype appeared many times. CDR3 bases: TGTGCCAGCGGCGGGTACGAGCAGTACTTC. This encodes CASGGYEQYF. This chain joins TRBV12-3 or TRBV12-4 and TRBJ2-7, with D maybe TRBD2 (5 bases). CDR3 length: 10 amino acids. V was cut by 8 bases and J by 4 bases, with 6 bases left in between.

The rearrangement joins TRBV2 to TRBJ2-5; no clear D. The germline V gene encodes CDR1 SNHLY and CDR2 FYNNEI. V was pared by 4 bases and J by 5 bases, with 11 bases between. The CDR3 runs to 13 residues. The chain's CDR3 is CASSVVVVETQYF. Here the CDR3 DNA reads TGTGCCAGCAGTGTGGTGGTTGTTGAGACCCAGTACTTC.

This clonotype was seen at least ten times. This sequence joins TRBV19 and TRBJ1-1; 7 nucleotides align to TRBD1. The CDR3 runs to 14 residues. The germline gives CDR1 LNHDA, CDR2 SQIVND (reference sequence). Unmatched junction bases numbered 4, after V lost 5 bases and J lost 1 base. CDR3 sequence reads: CASSPRQGNTEAFF. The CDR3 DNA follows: TGTGCCAGTAGTCCTCGACAGGGGAACACTGAAGCTTTCTTT.

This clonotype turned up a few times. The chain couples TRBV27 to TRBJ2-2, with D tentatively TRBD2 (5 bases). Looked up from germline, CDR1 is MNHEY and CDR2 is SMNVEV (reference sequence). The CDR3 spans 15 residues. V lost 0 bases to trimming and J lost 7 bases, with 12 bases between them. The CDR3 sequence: CASSLSAGHFGELFF. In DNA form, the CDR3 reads TGTGCCAGCAGTTTATCGGCGGGTCATTTCGGGGAGCTGTTTTTT.

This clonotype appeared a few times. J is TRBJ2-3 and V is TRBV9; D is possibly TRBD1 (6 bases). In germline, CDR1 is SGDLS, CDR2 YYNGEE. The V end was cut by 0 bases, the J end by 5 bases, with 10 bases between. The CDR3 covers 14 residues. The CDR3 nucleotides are TGTGCCAGCAGCGTAGAGGGGGTGAAAGATACGCAGTATTTT. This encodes CASSVEGVKDTQYF. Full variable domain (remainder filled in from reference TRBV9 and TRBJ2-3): DSGVTQTPKHLITATGQRVTLRCSPRSGDLSVYWYQQSLDQGLQFLIQYYNGEERAKGNILERFSAQQFPDLHSELNLSSLELGDSALYFCASSVEGVKDTQYFGPGTRLTVL.